These T cell receptor beta chains were read from a single sample in a study of T cell clonotyping in hematopoietic cell transplantation. Libraries were prepared by immunoSEQ multiplex PCR; TCRdb keeps only in-frame clonotypes and omits some of them. This table holds about 6,500 clones, roughly 97% found once. The source material was peripheral blood mononuclear cells, sampled before stem cell transplant. The receptors shown here come from a man between 65 and 79 years old with acute myeloid leukemia. Some clones in this sample may be carry-over from other donors' samples. The CDR3 runs from the conserved cysteine through the conserved F or W. A D gene is named only where the DNA matches it firmly. Size values are once, few and many counts, or a class for expanded clones, and some rows have none.

>TRBJ1-1|NA|TRBD1|TRBV7-2
CASSFQGADTEAFF
TGTGCCAGCAGCTTTCAGGGGGCGGACACTGAAGCTTTCTTT
>TRBJ1-6|NA|TRBD1|TRBV27
CASRRAGGVGSPLHF
TGTGCCAGCAGGCGCGCAGGGGGCGTAGGGTCACCCCTCCACTTT
>TRBJ1-1|NA|TRBD1|TRBV7-2
CASSGQGADYSEAFF
TGTGCCAGCAGCGGACAGGGGGCGGATTACTCTGAAGCTTTCTTT
>TRBJ2-1|NA|TRBD2|TRBV5-4
CASSLSTSGYNEQFF
TGTGCCAGCAGCTTGTCGACTAGCGGCTACAATGAGCAGTTCTTC
>TRBJ2-7|once|NA|TRBV10-2
CASSKGPGYEQYF
TGCGCCAGCAGTAAGGGACCGGGTTACGAGCAGTACTTC
>TRBJ2-7|NA|NA|TRBV2
CASSEGQFYEQYF
TGTGCCAGCAGTGAAGGACAGTTCTACGAGCAGTACTTC
>TRBJ2-7|NA|NA|TRBV11-2
CASSLPGFYEQYF
TGTGCCAGCAGCTTACCAGGGTTCTACGAGCAGTACTTC
>TRBJ1-6|NA|TRBD1|TRBV5-4
CASSLGTGGFNSPLHF
TGTGCCAGCAGCTTGGGGACAGGGGGTTTTAATTCACCCCTCCACTTT
>TRBJ2-7|NA|NA|TRBV10-3
CAINWDNSYEQYF
TGTGCCATCAATTGGGACAACTCCTACGAGCAGTACTTC
>TRBJ1-3|NA|NA|TRBV11-3
CASSRDSNEGNTIYF
TGTGCCAGCAGCCGTGACAGTAACGAGGGAAACACCATATATTTT
>TRBJ2-3|NA|TRBD2|TRBV9
CASSAVLAGQTDTQYF
TGTGCCAGCAGCGCCGTACTAGCGGGACAGACAGATACGCAGTATTTT
>TRBJ1-5|NA|NA|TRBV28
CASGDQPQHF
TGTGCCAGCGGGGATCAGCCCCAGCATTTT
>TRBJ2-5|NA|TRBD2|TRBV28
CASRQDGSGGRTQYF
TGTGCCAGCAGGCAAGATGGTAGCGGGGGTAGGACCCAGTACTTC
>TRBJ2-2|NA|NA|TRBV5-4
CASSSQDANTGELFF
TGTGCCAGCAGCTCGCAGGACGCGAACACCGGGGAGCTGTTTTTT
>TRBJ1-1|NA|NA|TRBV29-1
CSVEPAGRPEVAFF
TGCAGCGTTGAACCTGCGGGACGGCCAGAGGTGGCTTTCTTT
>TRBJ2-1|NA|NA|TRBV5-1
CASSSGDWGGNEQFF
TGCGCCAGCAGCTCGGGGGACTGGGGCGGCAATGAGCAGTTCTTC
>TRBJ1-5|NA|NA|TRBV29-1
CSVEEGQGGQPQHF
TGCAGCGTTGAAGAAGGGCAGGGAGGGCAGCCCCAGCATTTT
>TRBJ1-2|NA|NA|TRBV6-4
CASSEEGVNYGYTF
TGTGCCAGCAGTGAAGAGGGGGTTAACTATGGCTACACCTTC
>TRBJ1-5|NA|TRBD1|TRBV6-4
CASSPDREGNQPQHF
TGTGCCAGCAGCCCGGACAGGGAGGGCAATCAGCCCCAGCATTTT
>TRBJ2-2|NA|NA|TRBV6-6
CASSVRDGGKTGELFF
TGTGCCAGCAGCGTCCGGGACGGGGGCAAGACCGGGGAGCTGTTTTTT
>TRBJ2-1|once|NA|TRBV19
CASSIRGGEQFF
TGTGCCAGTAGTATAAGGGGGGGGGAGCAGTTCTTC
>TRBJ2-7|NA|NA|TRBV6-1
CASRGGQTYEQYF
TGTGCCAGCCGGGGCGGGCAGACCTACGAGCAGTACTTC
>TRBJ2-5|NA|TRBD1|TRBV7-9
CASSMGQVQETQYF
TGTGCCAGCAGCATGGGACAGGTACAAGAGACCCAGTACTTC
>TRBJ1-4|NA|NA|TRBV10-2
CASGRVLDEKLFF
TGCGCCAGCGGCAGGGTCTTGGATGAAAAACTGTTTTTT
>TRBJ2-7|NA|TRBD2|TRBV7-6
CASSSNVREGPYEQYF
TGTGCCAGCAGCTCTAACGTCCGGGAGGGACCCTACGAGCAGTACTTC